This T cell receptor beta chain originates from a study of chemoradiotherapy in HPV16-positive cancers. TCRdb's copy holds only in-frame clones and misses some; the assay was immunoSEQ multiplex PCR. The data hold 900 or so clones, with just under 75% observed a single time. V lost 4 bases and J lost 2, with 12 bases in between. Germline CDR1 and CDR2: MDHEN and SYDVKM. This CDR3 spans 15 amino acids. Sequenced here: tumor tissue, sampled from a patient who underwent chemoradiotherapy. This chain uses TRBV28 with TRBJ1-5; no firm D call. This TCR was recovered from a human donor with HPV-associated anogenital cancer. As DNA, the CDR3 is TGTGCCAGCAGTTCCCCAACCCTAGGCAATCAGCCCCAGCATTTT. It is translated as CASSSPTLGNQPQHF.